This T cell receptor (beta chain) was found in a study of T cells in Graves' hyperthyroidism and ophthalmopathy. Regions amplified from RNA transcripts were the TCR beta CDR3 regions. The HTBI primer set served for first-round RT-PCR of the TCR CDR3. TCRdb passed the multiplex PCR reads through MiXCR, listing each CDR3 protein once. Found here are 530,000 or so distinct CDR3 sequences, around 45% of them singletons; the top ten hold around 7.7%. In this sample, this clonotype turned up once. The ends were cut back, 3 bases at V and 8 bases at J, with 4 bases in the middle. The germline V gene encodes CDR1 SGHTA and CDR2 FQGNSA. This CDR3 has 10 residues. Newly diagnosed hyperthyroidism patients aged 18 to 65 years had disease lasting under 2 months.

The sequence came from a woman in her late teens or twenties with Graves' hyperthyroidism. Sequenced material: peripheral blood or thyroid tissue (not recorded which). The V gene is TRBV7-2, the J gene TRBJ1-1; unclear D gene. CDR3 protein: CASSFSEAFF. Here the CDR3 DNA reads TGTGCCAGCAGCTTTAGCGAAGCTTTCTTT.